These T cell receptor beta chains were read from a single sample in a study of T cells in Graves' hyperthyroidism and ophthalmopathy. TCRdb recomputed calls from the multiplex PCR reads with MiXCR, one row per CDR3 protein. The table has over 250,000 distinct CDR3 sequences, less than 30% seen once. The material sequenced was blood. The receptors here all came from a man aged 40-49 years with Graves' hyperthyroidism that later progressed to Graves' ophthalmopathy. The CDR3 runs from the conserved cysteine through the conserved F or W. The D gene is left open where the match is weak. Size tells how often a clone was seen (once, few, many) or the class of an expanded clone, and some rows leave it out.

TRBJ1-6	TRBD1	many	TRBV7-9	CASSRQGFNSPLHF	TGTGCCAGCAGCAGACAGGGTTTTAATTCACCCCTCCACTTT
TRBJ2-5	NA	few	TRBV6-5	CASSYSGGYETQYF	TGTGCCAGCAGTTACTCGGGAGGTTACGAGACCCAGTACTTC
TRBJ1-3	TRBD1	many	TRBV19	CASMSDRGIVNTIYF	TGTGCCAGTATGTCGGACAGGGGAATAGTGAACACCATATATTTT
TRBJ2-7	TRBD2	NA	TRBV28	CATGRGDHPSYEQYF	TGCGCGACCGGGCGGGGGGATCATCCCTCCTACGAGCAGTACTTC
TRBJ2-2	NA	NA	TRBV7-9	CASEVTGDTGELFF	TGTGCCAGCGAAGTTACGGGTGACACCGGGGAGCTGTTTTTT
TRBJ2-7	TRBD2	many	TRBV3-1	CASSQHGTSGILRGQYF	TGTGCCAGCAGCCAACATGGGACTAGCGGAATTCTACGTGGGCAGTACTTC
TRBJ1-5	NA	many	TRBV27	CASSLSSGASNQPQHF	TGTGCCAGCAGTTTATCGTCTGGGGCTAGCAATCAGCCCCAGCATTTT
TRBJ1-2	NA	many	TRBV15	CATSRAPAANYGYTF	TGTGCCACCAGCAGAGCCCCGGCGGCTAACTATGGCTACACCTTC
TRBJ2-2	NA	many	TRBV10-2	CASGQGFYTGELFF	TGCGCCAGCGGCCAGGGCTTCTACACCGGGGAGCTGTTTTTT
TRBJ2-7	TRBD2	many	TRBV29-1	CSVEIPGLAGPYEQYF	TGCAGCGTTGAAATACCGGGACTAGCGGGGCCATACGAGCAGTACTTC
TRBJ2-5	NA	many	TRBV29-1	CSYRRGHQETQYF	TGCAGCTACCGGCGGGGGCACCAAGAGACCCAGTACTTC
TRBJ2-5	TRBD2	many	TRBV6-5	CASTLAGAVRRETQYF	TGTGCCAGTACATTAGCGGGAGCGGTGAGACGAGAGACCCAGTACTTC
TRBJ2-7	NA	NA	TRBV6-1	CASSETITLAYEQYF	TGTGCCAGCAGTGAAACCATTACCCTCGCATACGAGCAGTACTTC
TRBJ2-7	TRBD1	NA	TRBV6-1	CASMGQGMYEQYF	TGTGCCAGCATGGGACAGGGGATGTACGAGCAGTACTTC
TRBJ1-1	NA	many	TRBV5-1	CASSAEPRTPNTEAFF	TGCGCCAGCAGCGCGGAGCCTAGGACTCCAAACACTGAAGCTTTCTTT
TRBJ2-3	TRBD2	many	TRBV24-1	CATSSGTDTDTQYF	TGTGCCACCAGTAGCGGGACCGATACAGATACGCAGTATTTT
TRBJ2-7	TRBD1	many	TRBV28	CASKVGTALYEQYF	TGTGCCAGCAAGGTCGGGACAGCCCTCTACGAGCAGTACTTC